This T cell receptor (beta chain) was sequenced for a study of OX40 agonist ivuxolimab in advanced cancers. Turning to the study itself: Patient treatment consisted of intravenous ivuxolimab administration every 2 weeks at 0.01 to 10 mg/kg. General observations from the study: The specificity for antigen of the expanded peripheral T cells was not determined.

Notes on this clone: Its matching antigen is unknown.

This CDR3 spans 11 amino acids. V lost 6 bases, J lost 2 bases, and 5 bases lay in between. CDR1 is SNHLY, CDR2 FYNNEI, per germline. TCRdb keeps only in-frame clones here, not all; method: immunoSEQ multiplex PCR. The sample consists of 35,000 to 40,000 clones, more than 75% of them appearing once. Specimen: CD4+ or CD8+ T cells sorted from blood, collected in a trial of the OX40 agonist ivuxolimab. The J gene is TRBJ2-7, the V gene TRBV2; D is unclear. This receptor was identified in an adult with an advanced solid tumor such as melanoma, head and neck, liver or kidney cancer. The CDR3 sequence is CASSDTYEQYF. The CDR3 region has the DNA TGTGCCAGCAGCGATACCTACGAGCAGTACTTC.